This entry concerns a single TCR beta chain. Its antigen is undetermined. These data belong to a study of Ad26.COV2.S vaccination and SARS-CoV-2 variants. Study-level results: The placebo group had lower spike-specific TCR breadth than the vaccine recipients did. A substantial breadth of spike-specific CD8+ and CD4+ T cell responses after vaccination has been reported.

Treatment reported: 19 received Ad26.COV2.S at low or high dose, single or two shots; roughly five received placebo; per-sample allocation not given. Sampling happened 63 days after the first vaccine or placebo injection. Libraries were prepared by immunoSEQ multiplex PCR; TCRdb keeps only in-frame clonotypes and omits some of them. This table holds roughly 680,000 clones, roughly 90% found once. Looked up from germline, CDR1 is LNHDA and CDR2 is SQIVND (reference sequence). The V segment lost 0 bases and the J segment 7 bases; nucleotides outside the gene matches: 16. There are 19 residues in the CDR3.

The receptor was isolated from a person aged 18 to 65 who received the Ad26.COV2.S COVID-19 vaccine or a placebo. This specimen consisted of peripheral blood, obtained in a trial of Ad26.COV2.S vaccine versus placebo. The chain recombines TRBV19 with TRBJ2-1; 9 nucleotides align to TRBD2. The DNA of the CDR3 is TGTGCCAGTAGTATAGACTCTTCAGATAGCGGGGGTCCCAAGAATGAGCAGTTCTTC. It translates to CASSIDSSDSGGPKNEQFF. Full variable domain (outside the CDR3, taken from reference TRBV19 and TRBJ2-1): DGGITQSPKYLFRKEGQNVTLSCEQNLNHDAMYWYRQDPGQGLRLIYYSQIVNDFQKGDIAEGYSVSREKKESFPLTVTSAQKNPTAFYLCASSIDSSDSGGPKNEQFFGPGTRLTVL.